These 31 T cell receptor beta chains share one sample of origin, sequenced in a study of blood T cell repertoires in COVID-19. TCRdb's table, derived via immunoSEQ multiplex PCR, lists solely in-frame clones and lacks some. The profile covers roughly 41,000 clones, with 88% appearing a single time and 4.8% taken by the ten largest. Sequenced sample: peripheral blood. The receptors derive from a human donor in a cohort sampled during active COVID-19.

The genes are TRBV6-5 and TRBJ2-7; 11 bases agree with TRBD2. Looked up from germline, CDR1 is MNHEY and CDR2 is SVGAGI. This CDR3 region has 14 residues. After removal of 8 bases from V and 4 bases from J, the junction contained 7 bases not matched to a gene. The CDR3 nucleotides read TGTGCCAGCGCCTCCTTAGCGGGAGGGTACGAGCAGTACTTC. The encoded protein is CASASLAGGYEQYF.

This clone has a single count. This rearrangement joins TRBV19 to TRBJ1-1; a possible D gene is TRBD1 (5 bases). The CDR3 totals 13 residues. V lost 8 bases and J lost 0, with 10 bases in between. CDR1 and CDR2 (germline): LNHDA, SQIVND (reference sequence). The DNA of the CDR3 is TGTGCCAGTGACGACAGTATGAACACTGAAGCTTTCTTT. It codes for CASDDSMNTEAFF.

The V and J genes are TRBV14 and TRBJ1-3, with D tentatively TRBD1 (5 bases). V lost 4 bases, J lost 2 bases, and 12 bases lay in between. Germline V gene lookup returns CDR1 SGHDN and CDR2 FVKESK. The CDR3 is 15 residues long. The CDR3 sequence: CASSPRGLAGNTIYF. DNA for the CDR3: TGTGCCAGCAGCCCCCGGGGGTTAGCTGGAAACACCATATATTTT.

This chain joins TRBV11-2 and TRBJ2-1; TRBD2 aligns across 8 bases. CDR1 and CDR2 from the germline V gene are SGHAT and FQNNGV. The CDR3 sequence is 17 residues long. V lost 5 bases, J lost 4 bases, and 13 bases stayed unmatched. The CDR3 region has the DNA TGTGCCAGCAGCCAGACGCAGGCTAGCGGGCCATACAATGAGCAGTTCTTC. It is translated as CASSQTQASGPYNEQFF.

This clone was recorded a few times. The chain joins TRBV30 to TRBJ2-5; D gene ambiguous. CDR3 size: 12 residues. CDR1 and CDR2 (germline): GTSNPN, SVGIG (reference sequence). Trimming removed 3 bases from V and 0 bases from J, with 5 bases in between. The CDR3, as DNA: TGTGCCTGGAGGGCCTACCAAGAGACCCAGTACTTC. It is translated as CAWRAYQETQYF.

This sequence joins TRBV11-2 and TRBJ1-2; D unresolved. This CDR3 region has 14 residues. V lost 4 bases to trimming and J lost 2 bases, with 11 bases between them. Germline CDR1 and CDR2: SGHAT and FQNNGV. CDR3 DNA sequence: TGTGCCAGCAGCTCGCAAACAGTGAACTATGGCTACACCTTC. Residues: CASSSQTVNYGYTF.

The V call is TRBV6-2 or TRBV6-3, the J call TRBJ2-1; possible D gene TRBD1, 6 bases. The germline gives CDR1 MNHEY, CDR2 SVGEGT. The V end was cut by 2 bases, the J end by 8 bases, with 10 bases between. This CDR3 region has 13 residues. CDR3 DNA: TGTGCCAGCAGTTACGCCTGGACAGATGAGCAGTTCTTC. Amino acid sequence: CASSYAWTDEQFF.

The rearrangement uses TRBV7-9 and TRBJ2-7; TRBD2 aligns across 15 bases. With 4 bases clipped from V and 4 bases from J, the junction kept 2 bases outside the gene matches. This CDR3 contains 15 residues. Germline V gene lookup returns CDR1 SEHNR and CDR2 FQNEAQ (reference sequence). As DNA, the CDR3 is TGTGCCAGCAGCTCCGGGACTAGCGGGAGGTACGAGCAGTACTTC. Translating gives CASSSGTSGRYEQYF. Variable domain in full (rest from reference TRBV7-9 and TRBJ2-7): DTGVSQNPRHKITKRGQNVTFRCDPISEHNRLYWYRQTLGQGPEFLTYFQNEAQLEKSRLLSDRFSAERPKGSFSTLEIQRTEQGDSAMYLCASSSGTSGRYEQYFGPGTRLTVT.

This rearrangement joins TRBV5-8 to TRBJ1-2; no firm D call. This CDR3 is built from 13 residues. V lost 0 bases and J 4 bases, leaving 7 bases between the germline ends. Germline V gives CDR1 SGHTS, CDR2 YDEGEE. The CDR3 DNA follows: TGTGCCAGCAGCTTGGTGCAGTCCTATGGCTACACCTTC. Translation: CASSLVQSYGYTF.

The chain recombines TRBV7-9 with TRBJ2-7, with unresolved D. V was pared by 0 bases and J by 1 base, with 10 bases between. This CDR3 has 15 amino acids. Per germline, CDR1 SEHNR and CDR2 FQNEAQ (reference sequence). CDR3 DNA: TGTGCCAGCAGCTTAGCTGACACCCTTTCCTACGAGCAGTACTTC. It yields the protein CASSLADTLSYEQYF.

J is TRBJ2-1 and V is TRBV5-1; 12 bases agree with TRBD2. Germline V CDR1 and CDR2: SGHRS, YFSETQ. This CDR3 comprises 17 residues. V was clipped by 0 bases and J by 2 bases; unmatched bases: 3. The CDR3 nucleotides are TGCGCCAGCAGCTTGGCAACTAGCGGGAGGACCTACAATGAGCAGTTCTTC. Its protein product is CASSLATSGRTYNEQFF.

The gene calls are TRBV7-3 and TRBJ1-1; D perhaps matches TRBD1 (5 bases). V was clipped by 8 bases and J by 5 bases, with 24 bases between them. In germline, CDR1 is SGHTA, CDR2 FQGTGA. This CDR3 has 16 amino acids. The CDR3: CASGAGTASGRTEAFF. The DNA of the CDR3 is TGTGCCAGCGGGGCGGGGACCGCGTCGGGGAGGACTGAAGCTTTCTTT.

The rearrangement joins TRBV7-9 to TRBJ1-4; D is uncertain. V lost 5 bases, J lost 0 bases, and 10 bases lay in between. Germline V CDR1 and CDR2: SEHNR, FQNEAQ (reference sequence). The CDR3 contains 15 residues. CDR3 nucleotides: TGTGCCAGCAGCCAAGACGGAGCAACTAATGAAAAACTGTTTTTT. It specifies CASSQDGATNEKLFF.

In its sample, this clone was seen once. The CDR3 coding sequence is TGTGCCAGCAGCTTCCGGGACTACACCTACGAGCAGTACTTC. Translating gives CASSFRDYTYEQYF. V gene TRBV7-9 combines with J gene TRBJ2-7; 7 bases line up with TRBD2. CDR1 is SEHNR and CDR2 is FQNEAQ in the germline V gene (reference sequence). The CDR3 contains 14 residues. V was pared by 3 bases and J by 2 bases, with 4 bases of the junction left unmatched.

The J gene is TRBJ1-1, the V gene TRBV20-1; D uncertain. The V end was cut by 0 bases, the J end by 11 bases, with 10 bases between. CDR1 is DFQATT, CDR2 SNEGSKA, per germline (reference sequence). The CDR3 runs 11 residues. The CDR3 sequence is CSARDQLGAFF. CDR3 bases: TGCAGTGCTAGAGATCAGCTCGGGGCTTTCTTT.

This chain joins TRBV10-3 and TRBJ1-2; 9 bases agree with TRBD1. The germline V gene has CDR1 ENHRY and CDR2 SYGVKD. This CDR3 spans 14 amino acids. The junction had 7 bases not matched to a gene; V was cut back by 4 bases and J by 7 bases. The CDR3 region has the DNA TGTGCCATCAGTGGTGACAGGGGGTCTGGTGGCTACACCTTC. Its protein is CAISGDRGSGGYTF.

The CDR3 nucleotides read TGCGCCAGCAGTGAAAAAGGCAGGGGGGCCGGGGAGCTGTTTTTT. Protein: CASSEKGRGAGELFF. The chain recombines TRBV10-1 with TRBJ2-2, with D possibly TRBD1 on 7 matching bases. This CDR3 has 15 residues. CDR1 and CDR2 (germline): WNHNN, SYGVQD (reference sequence). Trimming cost V 3 bases and J 6 bases, with 14 bases left between them.

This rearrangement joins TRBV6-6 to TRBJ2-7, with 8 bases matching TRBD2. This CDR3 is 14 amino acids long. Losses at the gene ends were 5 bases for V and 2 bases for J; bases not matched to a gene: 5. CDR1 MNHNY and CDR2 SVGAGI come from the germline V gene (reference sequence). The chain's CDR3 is CASSPVAGTYEQYF. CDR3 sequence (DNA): TGTGCCAGCAGTCCAGTAGCGGGAACCTACGAGCAGTACTTC.

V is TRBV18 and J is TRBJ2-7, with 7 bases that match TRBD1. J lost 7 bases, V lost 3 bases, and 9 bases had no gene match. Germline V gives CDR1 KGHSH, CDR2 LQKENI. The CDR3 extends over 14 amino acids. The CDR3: CASSPRDSTGEQYF. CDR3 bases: TGTGCCAGCTCACCCCGGGACAGTACTGGGGAGCAGTACTTC.

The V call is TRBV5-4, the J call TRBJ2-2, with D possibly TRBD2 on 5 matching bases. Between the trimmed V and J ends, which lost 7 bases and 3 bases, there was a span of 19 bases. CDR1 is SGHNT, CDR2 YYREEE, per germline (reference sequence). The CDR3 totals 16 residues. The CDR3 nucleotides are TGTGCCAGCGGACCCGCGCGGGCCGGGGACACCGGGGAGCTGTTTTTT. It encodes CASGPARAGDTGELFF.

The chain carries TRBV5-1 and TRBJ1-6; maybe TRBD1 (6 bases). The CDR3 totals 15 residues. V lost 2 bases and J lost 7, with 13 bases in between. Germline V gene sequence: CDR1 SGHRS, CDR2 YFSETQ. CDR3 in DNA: TGCGCCAGCAGCTTAAGGACAGTGGGGAATTCACCCCTCCACTTT. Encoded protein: CASSLRTVGNSPLHF. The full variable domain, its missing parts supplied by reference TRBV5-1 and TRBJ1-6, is KAGVTQTPRYLIKTRGQQVTLSCSPISGHRSVSWYQQTPGQGLQFLFEYFSETQRNKGNFPGRFSGRQFSNSRSEMNVSTLELGDSALYLCASSLRTVGNSPLHFGNGTRLTVT.

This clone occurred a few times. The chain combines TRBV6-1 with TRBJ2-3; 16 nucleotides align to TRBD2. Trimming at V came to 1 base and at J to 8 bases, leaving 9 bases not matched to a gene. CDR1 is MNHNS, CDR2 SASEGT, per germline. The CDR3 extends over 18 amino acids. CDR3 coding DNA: TGTGCCAGCAGTGAAGTATGGGGACTAGCGGGAGGGCCTGGTACGCAGTATTTT. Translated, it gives CASSEVWGLAGGPGTQYF.

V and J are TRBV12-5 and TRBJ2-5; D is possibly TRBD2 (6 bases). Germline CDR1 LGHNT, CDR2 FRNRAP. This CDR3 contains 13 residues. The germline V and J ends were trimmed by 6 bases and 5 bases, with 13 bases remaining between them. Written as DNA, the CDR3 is TGTGCTAGTGGGGTGGGGAGCGGGGAGACCCAGTACTTC. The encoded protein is CASGVGSGETQYF.

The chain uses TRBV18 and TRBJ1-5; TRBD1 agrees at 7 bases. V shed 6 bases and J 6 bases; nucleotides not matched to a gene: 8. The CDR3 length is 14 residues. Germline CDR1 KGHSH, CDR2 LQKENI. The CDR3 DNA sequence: TGTGCCAGCTCGGACGGGACAGTAGGTCAGCCCCAGCATTTT. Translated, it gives CASSDGTVGQPQHF.

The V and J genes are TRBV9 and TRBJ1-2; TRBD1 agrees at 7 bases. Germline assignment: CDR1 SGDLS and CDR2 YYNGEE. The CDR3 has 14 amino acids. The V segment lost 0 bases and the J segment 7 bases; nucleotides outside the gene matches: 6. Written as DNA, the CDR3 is TGTGCCAGCAGCGTAGACAGGGGTTTTGGTGGCTACACCTTC. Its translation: CASSVDRGFGGYTF.

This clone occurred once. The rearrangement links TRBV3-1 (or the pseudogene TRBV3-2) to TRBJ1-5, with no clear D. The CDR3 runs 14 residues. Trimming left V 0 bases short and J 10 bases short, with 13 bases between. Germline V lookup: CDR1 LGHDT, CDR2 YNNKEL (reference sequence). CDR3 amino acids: CASSQDFRAGPQHF. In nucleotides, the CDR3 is TGTGCCAGCAGCCAAGATTTTCGCGCAGGACCCCAGCATTTT.

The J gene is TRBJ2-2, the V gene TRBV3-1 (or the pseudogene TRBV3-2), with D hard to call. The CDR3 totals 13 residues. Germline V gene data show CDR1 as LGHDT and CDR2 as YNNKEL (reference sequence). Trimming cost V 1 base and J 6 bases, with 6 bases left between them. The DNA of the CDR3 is TGTGCCAGCAGCCAAGTTAGATCCGGGGAGCTGTTTTTT. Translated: CASSQVRSGELFF.

The CDR3 loop reads CASSSLGEGTGELFF. In nucleotides, the CDR3 is TGTGCCAGCAGCTCATTGGGGGAGGGAACCGGGGAGCTGTTTTTT. This chain links TRBV7-3 with TRBJ2-2; 7 nucleotides match TRBD2. The CDR3 length is 15 residues. The germline gives CDR1 SGHTA, CDR2 FQGTGA. The J segment lost 5 bases and the V segment lost 4 bases, leaving 7 bases of the junction unmatched.

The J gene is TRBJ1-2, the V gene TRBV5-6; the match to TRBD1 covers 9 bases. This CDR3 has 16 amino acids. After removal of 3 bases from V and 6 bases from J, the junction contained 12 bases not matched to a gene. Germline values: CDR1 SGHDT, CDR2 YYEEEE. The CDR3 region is CASSSDPGQGIHGYTF. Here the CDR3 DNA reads TGTGCCAGCAGCTCCGACCCGGGACAGGGAATCCATGGCTACACCTTC.

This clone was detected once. The CDR3 loop is CASSDRGRVTQYF. For the CDR3, the DNA is TGTGCCAGTAGCGACAGGGGGCGTGTTACGCAGTATTTT. J is TRBJ2-3 and V is TRBV19, with 10 bases fitting TRBD1. With 6 bases clipped from V and 8 bases from J, the junction kept 5 bases outside the gene matches. CDR1 LNHDA and CDR2 SQIVND come from the germline V gene (reference sequence). This CDR3 comprises 13 residues.

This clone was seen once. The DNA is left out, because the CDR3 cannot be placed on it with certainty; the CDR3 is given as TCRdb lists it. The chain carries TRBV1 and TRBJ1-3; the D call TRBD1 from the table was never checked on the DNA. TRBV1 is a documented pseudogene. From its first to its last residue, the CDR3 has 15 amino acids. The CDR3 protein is CTSSQDWAFGNTIYF.